This is a list of T cell receptor beta chains from one sample in a study of early T cells in non-severe SARS-CoV-2 infection. Using its own MiXCR run on the 5' RACE reads, TCRdb lists one record per CDR3 protein. Of 75,000 to 100,000 distinct CDR3 sequences detected, over 12% appear once; the ten largest clones hold approximately 0.5%. What was sequenced was whole blood. The receptors were sampled from an adult who was a healthcare worker with PCR-confirmed SARS-CoV-2 infection or an uninfected control (not recorded which). The CDR3 runs from the conserved cysteine through the conserved F or W. Each record gives: CDR3 protein, CDR3 DNA, D gene, V gene, clone size, J gene. D genes are given only for firm matches. Size values are once, few and many counts, or a class for expanded clones, and some rows have none.

CSVADIYGYTF TGCAGCGTCGCGGACATCTATGGCTACACCTTC NA TRBV29-1 NA TRBJ1-2
CASSQERGGLNTQYF TGTGCCAGCAGCCAAGAGCGGGGGGGCCTCAATACGCAGTATTTT TRBD2 TRBV4-2 NA TRBJ2-3
CASSLSDRGTEAFF TGTGCCAGCAGTTTATCAGACAGGGGGACTGAAGCTTTCTTT TRBD1 TRBV27 few TRBJ1-1
CASSFLKQGADEQFF TGCGCCAGCAGCTTCTTAAAACAGGGGGCTGATGAGCAGTTCTTC TRBD1 TRBV5-1 NA TRBJ2-1
CSATGTRAITDTQYF TGCAGTGCTACCGGGACAAGGGCGATCACAGATACGCAGTATTTT NA TRBV20-1 NA TRBJ2-3
CATSDEVDGYTF TGTGCCACCAGTGATGAGGTGGATGGCTACACCTTC NA TRBV24-1 few TRBJ1-2
CASSQLAETQYF TGTGCCAGCAGCCAATTAGCGGAGACCCAGTACTTC NA TRBV3-1 NA TRBJ2-5
CASSQDVPLGEQFF TGTGCCAGCAGCCAAGACGTCCCGCTGGGTGAGCAGTTCTTC NA TRBV3-1 NA TRBJ2-1
CAWSGHSYTGELFF TGTGCCTGGAGTGGACACAGCTACACCGGGGAGCTGTTTTTT NA TRBV30 NA TRBJ2-2
CASSTDLKNTDTQYF TGCGCCAGCAGCACAGACTTAAAAAACACAGATACGCAGTATTTT NA TRBV5-1 few TRBJ2-3
CASSPQGLPSSYNSPLHF TGTGCCAGCAGCCCCCAGGGCCTACCGAGCTCCTATAATTCACCCCTCCACTTT NA TRBV12-3/TRBV12-4 few TRBJ1-6
CATGARDKGPNSPLHF TGTGCCACCGGAGCCCGGGACAAAGGGCCTAATTCACCCCTCCACTTT NA TRBV15 NA TRBJ1-6
CASSSRTGGTEAFF TGTGCCAGCAGTTCACGGACGGGGGGGACTGAAGCTTTCTTT NA TRBV27 NA TRBJ1-1
CASTIGGHGANVLTF TGTGCCAGCACCATAGGGGGGCATGGGGCCAACGTCCTGACTTTC NA TRBV6-5 NA TRBJ2-6
CASTLTGGDTEAFF TGTGCCAGCACCCTGACAGGGGGAGACACTGAAGCTTTCTTT TRBD1 TRBV12-3/TRBV12-4 NA TRBJ1-1
CASSQPPIGQGQNTEAFF TGTGCCAGCAGCCAGCCCCCTATCGGACAGGGACAAAACACTGAAGCTTTCTTT TRBD1 TRBV4-2 few TRBJ1-1
CATSSGHSADYGYTF TGTGCCACCAGCTCGGGACACTCCGCAGACTATGGCTACACCTTC NA TRBV24-1 few TRBJ1-2
CASSPRDTQETQYF TGTGCCAGCTCACCACGGGATACCCAAGAGACCCAGTACTTC NA TRBV18 many TRBJ2-5
CSARAGPRNTEAFF TGCAGTGCTAGAGCAGGACCACGGAACACTGAAGCTTTCTTT NA TRBV20-1 many TRBJ1-1
CASSQSGSTNEKLFF TGTGCCAGCAGTCAGTCGGGGTCAACTAATGAAAAACTGTTTTTT NA TRBV25-1 many TRBJ1-4
CASSLDQQPNYGYTF TGCGCCAGCAGCTTGGACCAACAACCAAACTATGGCTACACCTTC NA TRBV5-1 few TRBJ1-2
CASSQTTGSGNTIYF TGCGCCAGCAGCCAAACGACGGGTTCTGGAAACACCATATATTTT NA TRBV5-1 few TRBJ1-3
CASGTAKETQYF TGTGCCAGCGGGACAGCCAAAGAGACCCAGTACTTC TRBD1 TRBV12-3/TRBV12-4 many TRBJ2-5
CASSPGQGTYSNQPQHF TGCGCCAGCAGCCCAGGACAGGGGACGTATAGCAATCAGCCCCAGCATTTT TRBD1 TRBV5-1 many TRBJ1-5
CASSQPTSTGELFF TGTGCCAGCAGCCAGCCTACTAGCACCGGGGAGCTGTTTTTT NA TRBV3-1 NA TRBJ2-2
CASSEGWNPTGGYTF TGTGCCAGCAGTGAAGGTTGGAACCCAACAGGAGGCTACACCTTC NA TRBV6-1 many TRBJ1-2
CASSEWGDTADTQYF TGTGCCAGCAGTGAATGGGGGGACACAGCAGATACGCAGTATTTT NA TRBV6-1 NA TRBJ2-3
CASSESWTGSGNTIYF TGTGCCAGCAGCGAATCCTGGACAGGGTCTGGAAACACCATATATTTT TRBD1 TRBV9 NA TRBJ1-3
CASSSSGTSGETQYF TGTGCCAGCAGCAGTTCCGGGACCAGCGGAGAGACCCAGTACTTC NA TRBV7-3 many TRBJ2-5
CASSQVGLGDTQYF TGCGCCAGCAGCCAAGTGGGACTAGGAGATACGCAGTATTTT TRBD2 TRBV4-1 few TRBJ2-3
CASTRRGGGNQPQHF TGTGCCAGCACTCGGAGGGGAGGAGGCAATCAGCCCCAGCATTTT NA TRBV5-6 few TRBJ1-5
CASSAVAGSSYGYTF TGTGCCAGCAGTGCGGTGGCAGGGTCCTCCTATGGCTACACCTTC NA TRBV6-1 NA TRBJ1-2
CASSLEGAPGYGYTF TGTGCCAGCAGCCTGGAGGGGGCGCCTGGCTATGGCTACACCTTC TRBD1 TRBV7-9 many TRBJ1-2
CATSDFRGAEAFF TGTGCCACCAGTGATTTCAGAGGGGCTGAAGCTTTCTTT NA TRBV24-1 NA TRBJ1-1
CASSARRTSETQYF TGTGCCAGCAGCGCCCGTCGGACTTCGGAGACCCAGTACTTC NA TRBV9 NA TRBJ2-5
CASRSTATHYGYTF TGTGCCAGCAGGTCGACAGCCACCCACTATGGCTACACCTTC NA TRBV6-2/TRBV6-3 few TRBJ1-2
CASSKLVAGGQVGEQFF TGTGCCAGCAGCAAACTGGTAGCGGGGGGCCAGGTCGGCGAGCAGTTCTTC NA TRBV21-1 few TRBJ2-1
CASSFKTGVGGYTF TGTGCCAGCAGCTTTAAGACAGGCGTAGGTGGCTACACCTTC NA TRBV12-3/TRBV12-4 NA TRBJ1-2
CSATDALGNIGNQPQHF TGCAGTGCTACGGACGCCTTGGGGAATATCGGCAATCAGCCCCAGCATTTT NA TRBV20-1 few TRBJ1-5
CASAGGADTQYF TGTGCCAGCGCAGGGGGCGCAGATACGCAGTATTTT TRBD1 TRBV19 few TRBJ2-3
CASSLGTAFSADTQYF TGTGCCAGCAGTTTAGGGACAGCCTTTAGTGCAGATACGCAGTATTTT NA TRBV12-3/TRBV12-4 NA TRBJ2-3